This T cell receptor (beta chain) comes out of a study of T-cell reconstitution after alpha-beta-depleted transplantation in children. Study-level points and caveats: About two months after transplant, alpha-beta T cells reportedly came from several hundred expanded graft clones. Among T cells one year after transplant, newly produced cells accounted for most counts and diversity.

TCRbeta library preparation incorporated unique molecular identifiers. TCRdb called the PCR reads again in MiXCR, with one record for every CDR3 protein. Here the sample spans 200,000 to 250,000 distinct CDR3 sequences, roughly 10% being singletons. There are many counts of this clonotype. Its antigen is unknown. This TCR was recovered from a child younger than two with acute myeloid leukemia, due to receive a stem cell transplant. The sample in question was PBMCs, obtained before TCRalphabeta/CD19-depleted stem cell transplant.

Here the CDR3 reads CASSRLLGSTGELFF. CDR3 bases: TGCGCCAGCAGCCGTCTGCTTGGTTCCACCGGGGAGCTGTTTTTT. The chain employs TRBV5-1 and TRBJ2-2; no clear D. Trimming took off 4 bases at V and 4 bases at J, with 14 bases between the two ends. CDR3 size: 15 residues. In germline, CDR1 is SGHRS, CDR2 YFSETQ.